Each of the 29 T cell receptor beta chains below was sequenced from the same sample in a study of cytomegalovirus exposure and HLA in healthy donors. PCR was performed using 60 Vbeta and 13 Jbeta primers. Clones were read by immunoSEQ multiplex PCR, and TCRdb kept only the in-frame ones, dropping some. The sample has about 130,000 clones, approximately 82% seen once; the top ten hold roughly 20%. The sequenced sample was PBMCs. These TCRs come from a man in his late teens or twenties in good health and CMV-seropositive.

V is TRBV29-1 and J is TRBJ2-7, with 7 bases matching TRBD1. The CDR3 is made up of 15 amino acids. Germline CDR1 reads SQVTM; CDR2 reads ANQGSEA. J gave up 1 base and V 3 bases, and 9 bases lay outside the gene matches. CDR3 in amino acids: CSVDRGQENSYEQYF. The CDR3 nucleotides read TGCAGCGTTGACCGAGGACAGGAAAATTCCTACGAGCAGTACTTC.

The V call is TRBV13, the J call TRBJ1-1; D remains unclear. CDR1 PRHDT and CDR2 FYEKMQ come from the germline V gene (reference sequence). Trimming left V 5 bases short and J 5 bases short, with 9 bases between. CDR3 length: 12 amino acids. Here the CDR3 DNA reads TGTGCCAGCAGCGGAGGCAGAACTGAAGCTTTCTTT. This sequence encodes CASSGGRTEAFF.

The V and J genes are TRBV6-1 and TRBJ1-6, with 11 bases identical to TRBD1. Germline V lookup: CDR1 MNHNS, CDR2 SASEGT. Unmatched junction bases numbered 4, after V lost 5 bases and J lost 7 bases. There are 15 residues in the CDR3. In DNA, the CDR3 is TGTGCCAGCAGTCTCGGGACAGGGGGGAATTCACCCCTCCACTTT. Protein product: CASSLGTGGNSPLHF.

The CDR3 nucleotides read TGTGCCGCGTTCCCCAGTGGAGAAGGCATAAGGGGAGCTTTCTTT. It translates to CAAFPSGEGIRGAFF. The chain uses TRBV6-5 and TRBJ1-1; tentatively, D is TRBD1 (5 bases). In germline, CDR1 is MNHEY, CDR2 SVGAGI. V dropped 11 bases and J dropped 10 bases, with 29 bases sitting between them. The CDR3 totals 15 residues.

The chain recombines TRBV27 with TRBJ2-7; D perhaps matches TRBD1 (6 bases). Per germline, CDR1 MNHEY and CDR2 SMNVEV (reference sequence). CDR3 length: 14 amino acids. The V and J ends lost 5 bases and 4 bases respectively, with 15 bases between them. CDR3 bases: TGTGCCAGCAGTCTGACAGGATATTCTTACGAGCAGTACTTC. It is translated as CASSLTGYSYEQYF.

This sequence joins TRBV28 and TRBJ1-2; no definite D call. Trimming took off 8 bases at V and 5 bases at J, with 9 bases between the two ends. Per the germline V gene, CDR1 is MDHEN and CDR2 is SYDVKM. The CDR3 has 11 amino acids. The CDR3: CASSYSYGYTF. The CDR3 DNA is TGTGCCAGCTCCTACAGTTATGGCTACACCTTC.

V is TRBV7-7 and J is TRBJ2-1; D is perhaps TRBD2 (5 bases). The CDR3 contains 13 residues. Germline V gene sequence: CDR1 SSHAT, CDR2 FNYEAQ (reference sequence). The V gene lost 0 bases and the J gene lost 10 bases, with 10 bases spanning the gap. The CDR3 sequence: CASSLAAWEEQFF. In DNA, the CDR3 is TGTGCCAGCAGCTTAGCCGCCTGGGAGGAGCAGTTCTTC.

This chain links TRBV30 with TRBJ2-3, with 10 bases fitting TRBD2. Per germline, CDR1 GTSNPN and CDR2 SVGIG (reference sequence). The V gene end was trimmed by 1 base and the J gene end by 7 bases; junction bases not matched to a gene: 5. The CDR3 runs to 14 residues. The DNA for the CDR3 is TGTGCCTGGAGTGAGCGGACTAGCGGAAATACGCAGTATTTT. It specifies CAWSERTSGNTQYF.

The genes are TRBV11-1 and TRBJ2-5; 10 bases map to TRBD2. The CDR3 covers 17 residues. Germline-derived CDR1 and CDR2 are SGHAT and FQDESV (reference sequence). V lost 0 bases and J lost 5; bases outside the gene matches: 9. The CDR3 DNA follows: TGTGCCAGCAGCTTAGCTAGCGGGGGGACTGTGAGGGAGACCCAGTACTTC. It encodes CASSLASGGTVRETQYF.

The genes are TRBV6-1 and TRBJ2-7, with TRBD2 identical over 12 bases. CDR3 size: 18 residues. With 2 bases clipped from V and 0 bases from J, the junction kept 8 bases outside the gene matches. Germline CDR1 is MNHNS and CDR2 is SASEGT. CDR3 loop: CASSESARLAGASYEQYF. The CDR3 region has the DNA TGTGCCAGCAGTGAAAGCGCCAGACTAGCGGGGGCCTCCTACGAGCAGTACTTC.

The chain links TRBV27 to TRBJ2-7, with D perhaps TRBD1 (6 bases). Germline CDR1 reads MNHEY; CDR2 reads SMNVEV (reference sequence). This CDR3 contains 14 residues. The V gene lost 4 bases and the J gene lost 7 bases, with 17 bases spanning the gap. This chain's CDR3 is CASSSPDRPWEQYF. The CDR3 nucleotides are TGTGCCAGCAGTTCCCCAGACAGGCCCTGGGAGCAGTACTTC.

The chain couples TRBV2 to TRBJ2-1; TRBD1 aligns across 11 bases. The CDR3 extends over 16 amino acids. V was clipped by 6 bases and J by 9 bases; unmatched bases: 13. CDR1 is SNHLY, CDR2 FYNNEI, per germline. CDR3 sequence reads: CASRLYGQGASGEQFF. The CDR3 region has the DNA TGTGCCAGCAGACTATACGGACAGGGGGCTTCTGGTGAGCAGTTCTTC.

This clone was seen just once. The germline gene is not matched at one end of the junction; a read error may be the cause. The chain uses TRBV2 and TRBJ1-2; D call uncertain. The CDR3 has 11 amino acids. Per the germline V gene, CDR1 is SNHLY and CDR2 is FYNNEI. As DNA, the CDR3 is TGTGCCAGCAGTGAATACCGCGAATCCCACTTC. Amino acids: CASSEYRESHF.

This chain links TRBV10-3 with TRBJ2-1, with a weak D call TRBD1 (6 bases). The ends were cut back, 0 bases at V and 13 bases at J, with 13 bases in the middle. The CDR3 has 13 amino acids. Germline-derived CDR1 and CDR2 are ENHRY and SYGVKD. CDR3 sequence (DNA): TGTGCCATCAGTGAGTCTCCCGACAGGCGCCAGTTCTTC. This sequence encodes CAISESPDRRQFF.

V gene TRBV6-1 combines with J gene TRBJ2-7; TRBD1 might be the D (5 bases). Germline V gene lookup returns CDR1 MNHNS and CDR2 SASEGT. The CDR3 sequence is 12 residues long. V shed 3 bases and J shed 6 bases, with 9 bases lying between them. CDR3 amino acids: CASSDRGIEQYF. The DNA for the CDR3 is TGTGCCAGCAGTGATAGGGGTATCGAGCAGTACTTC.

CDR3 sequence: CASSFRLPSTDTQYF. In DNA form, the CDR3 reads TGTGCCAGCAGCTTCAGGTTGCCTTCCACAGATACGCAGTATTTT. This chain links TRBV7-9 with TRBJ2-3; no firm D call. This CDR3 comprises 15 residues. CDR1 and CDR2 (germline): SEHNR, FQNEAQ (reference sequence). Trimming stripped 3 bases from V and 2 bases from J, with 12 bases between.

This rearrangement joins TRBV4-1 to TRBJ2-7, with 7 bases identical to TRBD2. The J segment lost 6 bases and the V segment lost 1 base, leaving 6 bases of the junction unmatched. Germline assignment: CDR1 MGHRA and CDR2 YSYEKL. The CDR3 consists of 14 residues. Here the CDR3 DNA reads TGCGCCAGCAGCCAAGTCGCGAGCGGGGTCGAGCAGTACTTC. Residues: CASSQVASGVEQYF.

This chain connects TRBV9 to TRBJ1-1, with TRBD1 matching over 7 bases. Germline lookup yields CDR1 SGDLS and CDR2 YYNGEE. This CDR3 contains 14 residues. V dropped 2 bases and J dropped 10; count of bases not matched to a gene: 11. CDR3 protein: CASSVDTGARGAFF. CDR3 DNA: TGTGCCAGCAGCGTGGATACAGGGGCGCGAGGAGCTTTCTTT.

The genes are TRBV4-1 and TRBJ2-1, with 8 bases that match TRBD1. The CDR3 length is 13 residues. Trimming took 6 bases from V and 10 from J; bases not matched to a gene: 8. Germline lookup yields CDR1 MGHRA and CDR2 YSYEKL. The CDR3 region is CASRGQASSEQFF. In nucleotides, the CDR3 is TGCGCCAGCAGGGGACAGGCCTCCTCAGAGCAGTTCTTC.

V gene TRBV14 combines with J gene TRBJ2-7; tentatively, D is TRBD2 (6 bases). CDR1 SGHDN and CDR2 FVKESK come from the germline V gene. With 1 base removed from V and 2 bases from J, the gap between germline ends came to 12 bases. CDR3 length: 15 residues. CDR3 amino acids: CASSQVAGTAYEQYF. DNA for the CDR3: TGTGCCAGCAGCCAAGTGGCGGGGACGGCCTACGAGCAGTACTTC.

This clone was observed once. The rearrangement joins TRBV6-4 to TRBJ2-3; 9 positions match TRBD1. The germline gives CDR1 MRHNA, CDR2 SNTAGT. The CDR3 has 13 residues. V shed 8 bases, J shed 0 bases, and the junction held 0 bases outside the gene matches. The CDR3 nucleotides read TGTGCCAGCGGACAGGGGAGCACAGATACGCAGTATTTT. It translates to CASGQGSTDTQYF.

CDR3 sequence: CAGGRDRLWYTF. In DNA, the CDR3 is TGTGCCGGGGGTAGGGACAGGTTGTGGTACACCTTC. The chain joins TRBV30 to TRBJ1-2, with TRBD1 matching over 8 bases. Germline loops: CDR1 GTSNPN, CDR2 SVGIG (reference sequence). The CDR3 covers 12 residues. Trimming at V came to 8 bases and at J to 11 bases, leaving 13 bases not matched to a gene.

J is TRBJ1-3 and V is TRBV29-1, with a tentative D call TRBD1 (6 bases). With 6 bases removed from V and 8 bases from J, the gap between germline ends came to 14 bases. Germline CDR1 SQVTM, CDR2 ANQGSEA. The CDR3 contains 12 residues. The CDR3 DNA is TGCAGCGTGCCTATCGAGGGGGACACCATATATTTT. Amino acids: CSVPIEGDTIYF.

The chain links TRBV28 to TRBJ2-7, with TRBD1 identical over 9 bases. V trimming: 6 bases; J trimming: 0 bases; junction bases outside the gene matches: 6. The germline gives CDR1 MDHEN, CDR2 SYDVKM. This CDR3 region has 15 residues. CDR3 sequence: CASRVDRGFSYEQYF. DNA for the CDR3: TGTGCCAGCAGGGTGGACAGGGGTTTCTCCTACGAGCAGTACTTC.

As concerns this clone: This sample also contains other DNA sequences that code for the same CDR3. CDR3: CASSLGRDTQYF. The CDR3 DNA reads as TGTGCCAGCAGCTTAGGTAGAGATACGCAGTATTTT. J is TRBJ2-3 and V is TRBV13; D gene ambiguous. This CDR3 region has 12 residues. Germline CDR1 PRHDT, CDR2 FYEKMQ (reference sequence). Trimming took 0 bases from V and 5 from J, leaving 3 bases between them.

The chain couples TRBV5-1 to TRBJ2-1; the match to TRBD1 covers 7 bases. CDR1 is SGHRS, CDR2 YFSETQ, per germline. This CDR3 contains 13 residues. V lost 4 bases to trimming and J lost 8 bases; unmatched junction nucleotides: 6. The CDR3 here is CASSEQGRDEQFF. CDR3 DNA: TGCGCCAGCAGCGAACAGGGGCGGGATGAGCAGTTCTTC. The whole variable domain, filled in from reference TRBV5-1 and TRBJ2-1, reads KAGVTQTPRYLIKTRGQQVTLSCSPISGHRSVSWYQQTPGQGLQFLFEYFSETQRNKGNFPGRFSGRQFSNSRSEMNVSTLELGDSALYLCASSEQGRDEQFFGPGTRLTVL.

V usage is TRBV5-1 and J usage is TRBJ2-1, with 8 bases that match TRBD1. Germline CDR1 and CDR2: SGHRS and YFSETQ. V lost 3 bases and J lost 0; bases outside the gene matches: 2. The CDR3 is 15 amino acids. The CDR3 reads CASSSGGSSYNEQFF. The CDR3 DNA reads as TGCGCCAGCAGCTCAGGGGGCAGCTCCTACAATGAGCAGTTCTTC.

The rearrangement joins TRBV19 to TRBJ1-1; D gene uncertain. Germline V gene lookup returns CDR1 LNHDA and CDR2 SQIVND (reference sequence). Trimming left V 5 bases short and J 1 base short, with 8 bases between. This CDR3 is built from 13 residues. CDR3 amino acids: CASSFSWNTEAFF. CDR3 bases: TGTGCCAGTAGTTTTAGCTGGAACACTGAAGCTTTCTTT.

This chain uses TRBV4-2 with TRBJ2-7; 8 nucleotides agree with TRBD1. The trim removed 1 base at V and 5 bases at J, leaving 7 bases unmatched. The length of the CDR3 is 15 residues. Germline CDR1 is LGHNA and CDR2 is YNFKEQ. DNA of the CDR3: TGTGCCAGCAGCCAAGCAGAACAGGGGGTCGACGAGCAGTACTTC. As protein: CASSQAEQGVDEQYF.